The sample holds many counts of the clone carrying this T cell receptor (beta chain). What was amplified from RNA transcripts were TCR beta CDR3 regions. The TCR CDR3 was amplified in a first-round RT-PCR using the HTBI primer set. In TCRdb, the multiplex PCR reads were re-called with MiXCR into one record per CDR3 protein. This table holds 340,000 or so distinct CDR3 sequences, 16% found once. The junction had 4 bases not matched to a gene; V was cut back by 6 bases and J by 8 bases. Germline V gene data show CDR1 as SGHTS and CDR2 as YDEGEE. The CDR3 runs to 13 residues. The sample belongs to a study of T cells in Graves' hyperthyroidism and ophthalmopathy.

The clonotype was recovered from a man aged 25 to 40 with Graves' hyperthyroidism. Sequencing used blood. The chain recombines TRBV5-8 with TRBJ2-1, with 11 bases lining up with TRBD1. The CDR3 region is CASKGQGVDEQFF. The CDR3 nucleotides read TGTGCCAGCAAGGGACAGGGGGTCGATGAGCAGTTCTTC.